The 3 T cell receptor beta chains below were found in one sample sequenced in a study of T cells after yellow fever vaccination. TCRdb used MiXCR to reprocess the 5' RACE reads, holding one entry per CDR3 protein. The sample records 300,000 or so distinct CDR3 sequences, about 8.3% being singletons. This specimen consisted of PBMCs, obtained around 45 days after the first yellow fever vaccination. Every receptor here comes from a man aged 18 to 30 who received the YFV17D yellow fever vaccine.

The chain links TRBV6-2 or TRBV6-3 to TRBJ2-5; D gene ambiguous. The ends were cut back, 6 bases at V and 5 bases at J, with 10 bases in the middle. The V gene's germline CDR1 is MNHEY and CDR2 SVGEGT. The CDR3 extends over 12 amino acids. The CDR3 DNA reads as TGTGCCAGCAGCTCGACTTGGGAGACCCAGTACTTC. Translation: CASSSTWETQYF.

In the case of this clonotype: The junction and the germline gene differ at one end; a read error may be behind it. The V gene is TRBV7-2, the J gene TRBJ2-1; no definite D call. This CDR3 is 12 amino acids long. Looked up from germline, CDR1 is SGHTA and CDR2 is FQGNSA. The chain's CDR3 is CASSLPRHPPVF. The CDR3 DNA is TGTGCCAGCAGCTTACCCCGCCACCCGCCGGTCTTC.

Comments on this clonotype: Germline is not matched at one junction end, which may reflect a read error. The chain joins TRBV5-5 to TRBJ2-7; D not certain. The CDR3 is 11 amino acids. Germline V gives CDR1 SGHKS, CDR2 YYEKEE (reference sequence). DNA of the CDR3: TGTGCCAGCAGCCCCTCCCACGAGCAGTACTTC. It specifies CASSPSHEQYF.